This T cell receptor (beta chain) derives from a study of Ad26.COV2.S vaccination and SARS-CoV-2 variants (dated by TCRdb to 2020 to 2023). General notes on the study: Donors in the vaccine arm were drawn from COV1001, a multicentre, randomized, double-blind, placebo-controlled phase I-IIa trial testing Ad26.COV2.S in healthy adults. Ad26.COV2.S was given intramuscularly at 5x10^10 or 1x10^11 viral particles, as a single shot or as two shots 56 days apart. The TCR-sequenced set comprised about 32 samples: about 19 Ad26.COV2.S vaccine recipients, 5 placebo recipients and 8 SARS-CoV-2 convalescent individuals. The specificity and breadth of SARS-CoV-2-reactive T cell receptors after Ad26.COV2.S vaccination were assessed by TCRbeta repertoire sequencing. Participants in the trial were split at random into five groups of five each, receiving low-dose or high-dose Ad26.COV2.S once or twice, or else placebo on both occasions. Investigators did not know the trial group allocation while performing experiments and assessing outcomes. The study at large found these results: Spike-specific TCR breadth was higher in Ad26.COV2.S recipients than in placebo recipients (P = 0.0014). The study was not powered for comparison of responses between vaccine doses or regimens. Substantial breadth of spike-specific CD8+ and CD4+ T cell responses was reported after vaccination. Non-spike TCR breadth was comparable between vaccine and placebo recipients, consistent with the vaccine containing only spike. According to the authors, total T cell responses may have been underestimated by the TCR breadth and depth analyses.

Here V drops 1 base and J drops 5 bases, and the junction holds 6 bases not matched to any gene. As encoded in the germline V gene (reference sequence), CDR1 is SEHNR while CDR2 is FQNEAQ. The CDR3 spans 16 residues, from the cysteine through the phenylalanine. Only the CDR3 part of the read is kept: 48 bases, read in frame from the first base. Of note for this clone: Its cognate antigen has yet to be identified. Within one base of it there is no much larger clone, and no base qualities were kept.

The treatment or condition label here, explained by the study, means: some 19 received Ad26.COV2.S at low or high dose, single or two shots; a few received placebo; per-sample allocation not given. For vaccine and placebo recipients, the sequenced repertoires came from samples collected on day 63 after the first injection. Cohort 1b enrolled roughly 25 adults aged 18-55 years at a single site in Boston, USA, between 29 July and 7 August 2020. Ad26.COV2.S was a replication-incompetent adenovirus type 26 vector that expressed a prefusion-stabilized SARS-CoV-2 spike protein derived from the original Wuhan strain. The immunoSEQ Assay was the method used to sequence TCRbeta CDR3 regions. After extraction, genomic DNA underwent amplification by bias-controlled multiplex PCR, followed by high-throughput sequencing. Under the source paper's analysis protocol: To quantify the absolute abundance of each unique TCRbeta CDR3 region, sequences were collapsed and filtered. Usable DNA was measured by amplifying reference genes present in all nucleated cells, and TCRbeta template counts were normalized to that usable DNA to estimate T cell fraction. Repertoire TCRs were annotated as SARS-CoV-2-specific by exact matching of V gene, CDR3 amino acid sequence and J gene to a known reactive TCR set. The reference SARS-CoV-2 TCR set was derived from MIRA and filtered for enrichment in COVID-19-positive ImmuneCODE repertoires, a step that removed public or cross-reactive TCRs. Using the MIRA antigens, annotated TCRs were further analysed by specific ORF or by position within an ORF. Breadth was defined as the number of annotated unique rearrangements divided by the total number of unique productive rearrangements, and depth was defined as the summed frequency of the annotated unique rearrangements. Two-sided Wilcoxon rank-sum tests were applied when comparing TCR breadth between groups. TCRdb stores this immuneACCESS table with in-frame sequences only. Part of the clones is absent; in the studies checked, under half of the shortfall reflects unresolved V genes, and no reason is known for the rest. That table supplies the V and J calls and clone size; D and trimming were determined from the DNA. Within this sample are fewer than 500,000 clones, with approximately 92% of them counted one time only. Of the sample, 10% to 15% falls within the top ten clones.

The chain is made from TRBV7-9 and TRBJ2-5, and TRBD2 aligns with 11 junction nucleotides. The starting material was peripheral blood, obtained in a trial of Ad26.COV2.S vaccine versus placebo. This sequence originates from a person between 18 and 65 years old who received the Ad26.COV2.S COVID-19 vaccine or a placebo. In nucleotides, the sequence is TGTGCCAGCAGCTTAGGGCTAGCGGGAGGCCGGGAGACCCAGTACTTC. The translation is CASSLGLAGGRETQYF. Full variable domain (CDR3 extended with the reference TRBV7-9 and TRBJ2-5 proteins): DTGVSQNPRHKITKRGQNVTFRCDPISEHNRLYWYRQTLGQGPEFLTYFQNEAQLEKSRLLSDRFSAERPKGSFSTLEIQRTEQGDSAMYLCASSLGLAGGRETQYFGPGTRLLVL.